These 3 T cell receptor beta chains share one sample of origin, sequenced in a study of molecular identifiers for immune sequencing clone quantification. MiXCR, run by TCRdb on the PCR reads, gives a single entry per CDR3 protein. The sample lists 350,000 or so distinct CDR3 sequences; 20% to 25% were seen once. The sequenced material came from naive CD8+ T cells from blood, with Jurkat cell RNA spiked in. Described subset: FACS-sorted CD8+CD4-CCR7+CD45RA+ naive T cells. All receptors derive from a human donor in good health. Some libraries in this study had Jurkat cell RNA spiked in.

In this sample, this clonotype turned up many times. The chain employs TRBV10-2 and TRBJ1-1; no clear D. The CDR3 length is 14 residues. The V end lost 0 bases, the J end lost 5 bases, and 10 bases lay between the germline ends. CDR1 is WSHSY, CDR2 SAAADI, per germline. The CDR3 loop reads CASSESQGGTEAFF. CDR3 in DNA: TGCGCCAGCAGTGAGTCCCAAGGTGGAACTGAAGCTTTCTTT.

This clonotype turned up a few times. The chain uses TRBV12-3 or TRBV12-4 and TRBJ2-7, with D unclear. Trimming pared 5 bases from V and 2 bases from J, leaving 10 bases between. This CDR3 region has 13 residues. The CDR3 coding sequence is TGTGCCAGCAGTGGGAACGGAACCTACGAGCAGTACTTC. Protein product: CASSGNGTYEQYF.

The table lists this clonotype with many counts. The chain joins TRBV30 to TRBJ2-7; a weak D match, TRBD1 (5 bases). This CDR3 spans 13 amino acids. V was shortened by 7 bases and J by 1 base, with 14 bases between the two germline ends. Germline V gives CDR1 GTSNPN, CDR2 SVGIG (reference sequence). CDR3 protein: CALLDKLSYEQYF. DNA of the CDR3: TGTGCCTTGCTGGACAAGCTTTCCTACGAGCAGTACTTC. Full variable domain (outside the CDR3, taken from reference TRBV30 and TRBJ2-7): SQTIHQWPATLVQPVGSPLSLECTVEGTSNPNLYWYRQAAGRGLQLLFYSVGIGQISSEVPQNLSASRPQDRQFILSSKKLLLSDSGFYLCALLDKLSYEQYFGPGTRLTVT.